This entry lists 7 T cell receptor beta chains sequenced from one sample in a study of siplizumab effects on memory and regulatory T cells. TCRdb keeps only in-frame clones here, not all; method: immunoSEQ multiplex PCR. Found here are more than 60,000 clones, 96% of them singletons; the top ten hold about 0.095%. Sequenced sample: naive CD8+ T cells sorted from blood. Every receptor here comes from a human donor in good health.

This chain joins TRBV6-5 and TRBJ2-7, with TRBD1 matching over 9 bases. V dropped 2 bases and J dropped 4; count of bases not matched to a gene: 6. The CDR3 covers 15 residues. The V gene's germline CDR1 is MNHEY and CDR2 SVGAGI. The chain's CDR3 is CASSYTDRGLYEQYF. CDR3 DNA: TGTGCCAGCAGTTACACGGACAGGGGATTGTACGAGCAGTACTTC.

The rearrangement uses TRBV7-6 and TRBJ2-7; D is unresolved. In germline, CDR1 is SGHVS, CDR2 FNYEAQ. V gave up 4 bases and J gave up 0 bases, with 7 bases separating them. The CDR3 contains 13 residues. CDR3 amino acids: CASSSPPSYEQYF. CDR3 coding DNA: TGTGCCAGCAGCTCGCCCCCCTCCTACGAGCAGTACTTC.

The chain has TRBV7-9 and TRBJ2-7; D is unclear. Germline-derived CDR1 and CDR2 are SEHNR and FQNEAQ (reference sequence). Trimming stripped 9 bases from V and 3 bases from J, with 9 bases between. The CDR3 runs 11 residues. The CDR3 DNA sequence: TGTGCCAGTCAGGAGCTCTACGAGCAGTACTTC. Protein: CASQELYEQYF.

The chain recombines TRBV25-1 with TRBJ1-1; D possibly corresponds to TRBD1 (5 bases). Looked up from germline, CDR1 is MGHDK and CDR2 is SYGVNS. Trimming removed 3 bases from V and 4 bases from J, with 9 bases in between. The CDR3 totals 13 residues. The CDR3 loop reads CASSDQGVTEAFF. The CDR3 DNA follows: TGTGCCAGCAGTGATCAGGGAGTCACTGAAGCTTTCTTT.

The V and J genes are TRBV6-1 and TRBJ1-3, with 9 nucleotides matching TRBD1. With V trimmed by 1 base and J by 5 bases, 3 bases remained unmatched. CDR1 and CDR2 (germline): MNHNS, SASEGT. The CDR3 is 15 residues long. As DNA, the CDR3 is TGTGCCAGCAGTGAAGTGGGGACAGGGAGAAACACCATATATTTT. It yields the protein CASSEVGTGRNTIYF.

V and J are TRBV4-2 and TRBJ2-3, with D possibly being TRBD2 (6 bases). Germline V gives CDR1 LGHNA, CDR2 YNFKEQ. Trimming left V 4 bases short and J 1 base short, with 15 bases between. The CDR3 contains 16 residues. The CDR3 loop reads CASSPHLASGTDTQYF. The CDR3 region has the DNA TGTGCCAGCAGCCCCCATCTAGCGAGCGGCACAGATACGCAGTATTTT.

The rearrangement joins TRBV6-1 to TRBJ1-4, with no clear D. Germline CDR1 is MNHNS and CDR2 is SASEGT. Trimming removed 3 bases from V and 6 bases from J, with 17 bases in between. The CDR3 runs to 16 residues. The CDR3 sequence is CASSDPVQRIYEKLFF. The CDR3 DNA reads TGTGCCAGCAGTGATCCCGTCCAGCGAATATATGAAAAACTGTTTTTT.